Below, one T cell receptor (beta chain) is given with its context. What it recognizes is unknown. This record comes from a study of cytomegalovirus exposure and HLA in healthy donors. Overall study findings and caveats: As a later analysis revealed, most CMV-associated TCR beta chains appeared HLA-restricted. A later analysis found TCR association rates differed by HLA locus, highest for DRB1 and lowest for HLA-C. A later analysis reportedly found fewer N-insertions in an Asian-associated ancestry cluster than the approximately 670-donor mean.

PCR employed 60 Vbeta and 13 Jbeta primers. Libraries were prepared by immunoSEQ multiplex PCR; TCRdb keeps only in-frame clonotypes and omits some of them. The profile shows 150,000 or so clones, 65% to 75% of them singletons. Trimming removed 4 bases from V and 4 bases from J; junction bases left unmatched: 9. Germline values: CDR1 MDHEN, CDR2 SYDVKM. The CDR3 contains 15 residues. The chain recombines TRBV28 with TRBJ2-7, with 8 positions matching TRBD2. The sequencing input was PBMCs. The sequence was obtained from a girl between 10 and 17 years old in good health and CMV-seronegative. The CDR3 DNA follows: TGTGCCAGCAGTTCAGCGGGGGTGGCCCGTTACGAGCAGTACTTC. Encoded protein: CASSSAGVARYEQYF.